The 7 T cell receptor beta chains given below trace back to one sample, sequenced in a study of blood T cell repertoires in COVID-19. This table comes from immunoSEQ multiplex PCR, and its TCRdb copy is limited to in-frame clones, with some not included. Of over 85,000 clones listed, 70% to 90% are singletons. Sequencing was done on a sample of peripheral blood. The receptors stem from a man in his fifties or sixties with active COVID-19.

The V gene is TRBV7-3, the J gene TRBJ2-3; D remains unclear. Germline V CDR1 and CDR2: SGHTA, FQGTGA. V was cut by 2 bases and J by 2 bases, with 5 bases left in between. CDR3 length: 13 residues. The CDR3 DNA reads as TGTGCCAGCAGCTTATCTTCCACAGATACGCAGTATTTT. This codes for CASSLSSTDTQYF. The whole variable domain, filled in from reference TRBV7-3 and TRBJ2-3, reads GAGVSQTPSNKVTEKGKYVELRCDPISGHTALYWYRQSLGQGPEFLIYFQGTGAADDSGLPNDRFFAVRPEGSVSTLKIQRTERGDSAVYLCASSLSSTDTQYFGPGTRLTVL.

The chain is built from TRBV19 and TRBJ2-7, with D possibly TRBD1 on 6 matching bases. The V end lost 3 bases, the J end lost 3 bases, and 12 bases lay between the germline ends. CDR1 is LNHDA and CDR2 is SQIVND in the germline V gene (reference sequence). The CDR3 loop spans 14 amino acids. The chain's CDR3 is CASSMAYRDYEQYF. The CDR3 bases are TGTGCCAGTAGTATGGCATACAGGGACTACGAGCAGTACTTC. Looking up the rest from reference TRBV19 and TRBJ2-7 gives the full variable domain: DGGITQSPKYLFRKEGQNVTLSCEQNLNHDAMYWYRQDPGQGLRLIYYSQIVNDFQKGDIAEGYSVSREKKESFPLTVTSAQKNPTAFYLCASSMAYRDYEQYFGPGTRLTVT.

For the CDR3, the DNA is TGTGCCAGCAGCTGGCAGGGGTGGACTGAAGCTTTCTTT. Its protein product is CASSWQGWTEAFF. The J gene is TRBJ1-1, the V gene TRBV27; tentative D call: TRBD1 (6 bases). Germline CDR1 reads MNHEY; CDR2 reads SMNVEV (reference sequence). The CDR3 is 13 amino acids. Trimming took off 6 bases at V and 5 bases at J, with 13 bases between the two ends.

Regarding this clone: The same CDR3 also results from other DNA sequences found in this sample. DNA for the CDR3: TGTGCCAGCAGCGCCGGAGAGACCCAGTACTTC. Its protein product is CASSAGETQYF. The chain carries TRBV7-6 and TRBJ2-5; D ambiguous. The germline V gene has CDR1 SGHVS and CDR2 FNYEAQ. Trimming removed 5 bases from V and 4 bases from J, with 5 bases in between. The CDR3 contains 11 residues.

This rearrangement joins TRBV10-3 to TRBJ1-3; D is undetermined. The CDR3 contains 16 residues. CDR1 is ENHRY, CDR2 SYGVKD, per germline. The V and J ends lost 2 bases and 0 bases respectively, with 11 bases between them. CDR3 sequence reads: CAISEGPTGSGNTIYF. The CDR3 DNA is TGTGCCATCAGTGAGGGGCCGACCGGCTCTGGAAACACCATATATTTT.

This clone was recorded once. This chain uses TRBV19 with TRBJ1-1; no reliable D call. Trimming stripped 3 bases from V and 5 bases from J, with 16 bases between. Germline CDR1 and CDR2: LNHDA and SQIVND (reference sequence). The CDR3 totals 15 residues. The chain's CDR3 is CASSIPGIRKTEAFF. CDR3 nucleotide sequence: TGTGCCAGTAGTATCCCGGGGATAAGGAAGACTGAAGCTTTCTTT.

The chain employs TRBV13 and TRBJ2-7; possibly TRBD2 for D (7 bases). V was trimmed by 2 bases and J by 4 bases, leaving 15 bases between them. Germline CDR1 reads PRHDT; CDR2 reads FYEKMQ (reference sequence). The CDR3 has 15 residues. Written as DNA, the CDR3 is TGTGCCAGCAGCTTATCGGCGGGGGCGGGGTACGAGCAGTACTTC. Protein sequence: CASSLSAGAGYEQYF.